This record looks at one T cell receptor beta chain sequence and its context. The data are from a study of shared clonotypes between healthy human individuals. J gave up 11 bases and V 2 bases, and 3 bases lay outside the gene matches. There are 12 residues in the CDR3. Germline CDR1 is SGHNT and CDR2 is YYREEE (reference sequence). Selected positively for CCR7 and CD45RO-negative, naive CD8 cells excluded terminally differentiated effector memory CD45RA+ cells. The assay was immunoSEQ multiplex PCR, and TCRdb's table has in-frame clones only and misses some. The profile covers over 2 million clones, with approximately 94% appearing a single time and 1.1% taken by the ten largest.

J is TRBJ2-7 and V is TRBV5-4; 11 positions match TRBD2. Sequences were obtained from naive CD8+ T cells sorted from blood. The receptor comes from a man aged 18 to 30 in good health. As DNA, the CDR3 is TGTGCCAGCAGCTTCACGGGACTAGCGGAGTACTTC. This sequence encodes CASSFTGLAEYF.